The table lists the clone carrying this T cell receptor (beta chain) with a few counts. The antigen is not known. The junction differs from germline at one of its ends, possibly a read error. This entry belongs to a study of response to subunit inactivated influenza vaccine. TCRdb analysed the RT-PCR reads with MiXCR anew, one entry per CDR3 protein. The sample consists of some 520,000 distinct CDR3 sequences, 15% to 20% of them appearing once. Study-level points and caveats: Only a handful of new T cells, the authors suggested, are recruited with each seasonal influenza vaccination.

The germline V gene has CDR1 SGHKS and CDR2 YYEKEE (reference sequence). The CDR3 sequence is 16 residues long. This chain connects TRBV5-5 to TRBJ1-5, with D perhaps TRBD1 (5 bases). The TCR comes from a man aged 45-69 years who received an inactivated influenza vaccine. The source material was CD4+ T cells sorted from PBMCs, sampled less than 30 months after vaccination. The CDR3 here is CTSSLLSGSVNQPQHF. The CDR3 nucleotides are TGTACCAGCAGCTTGTTGTCAGGGAGTGTTAATCAGCCCCAGCATTTT. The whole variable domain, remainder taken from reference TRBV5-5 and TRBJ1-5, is DAGVTQSPTHLIKTRGQQVTLRCSPISGHKSVSWYQQVLGQGPQFIFQYYEKEERGRGNFPDRFSARQFPNYSSELNVNALLLGDSALYLCTSSLLSGSVNQPQHFGDGTRLSIL.